The sequence of this TCR beta chain was determined in a study of blood T cell repertoires in COVID-19. Background on the study: The cDNA or gDNA used as material had been derived from T cells, B-cell-depleted T cells, or PBMCs.

Authors' data handling: Reference gene primer amplification yielded estimated nucleated cell counts. Repertoires were generated with immunoSEQ multiplex PCR, while TCRdb's copy carries only in-frame clones and drops some. Clonal size and the V and J genes are those of that table, whereas D and trimming came from the DNA. This sample has approximately 140,000 clones, with 65% to 90% found just once. The CDR3 has 12 amino acids. With 10 bases removed from V and 5 bases from J, the gap between germline ends came to 15 bases. Germline lookup yields CDR1 SNHLY and CDR2 FYNNEI. What was sequenced was peripheral blood. The chain is built from TRBV2 and TRBJ2-7; D is possibly TRBD2 (7 bases). The TCR comes from a man aged 70 or older with acute or convalescent COVID-19. The CDR3 here is CATQRDMDEQYF. CDR3 sequence (DNA): TGTGCCACCCAGCGGGACATGGACGAGCAGTACTTC.